This T cell receptor (beta chain) was found in a study of control samples from healthy donors and cancer patients. The CDR3 totals 13 residues. V was clipped by 2 bases and J by 4 bases, with 8 bases between them. This clone appeared a single time. Clones were sequenced by immunoSEQ multiplex PCR, and TCRdb holds only the in-frame ones, with some missing. Here the sample spans around 67,000 clones, roughly 89% being singletons. This sequence joins TRBV12-3 or TRBV12-4 and TRBJ1-1; D gene unclear. This receptor was obtained from a man in his fifties or sixties with colorectal cancer. Sequencing was performed on PBMCs. The CDR3 loop is CASSLKPGTEAFF. The CDR3 DNA is TGTGCCAGCAGTTTAAAACCCGGCACTGAAGCTTTCTTT.